This TCR beta chain was documented in a study of T cells after yellow fever vaccination. This clonotype was seen a handful of times. Germline values: CDR1 MNHEY, CDR2 SMNVEV (reference sequence). The CDR3 has 14 amino acids. Trimming took 5 bases from V and 6 from J, leaving 15 bases between them. A process of 5'RACE template switching, which added a universal primer site and UMIs, was used to make TCR cDNA. TCRdb re-called the 5' RACE reads with MiXCR, one entry per CDR3 protein. The profile shows about 350,000 distinct CDR3 sequences, around a tenth of them singletons. The specimen was PBMCs, collected on the day of the first yellow fever vaccination. The sequence came from a young man who received the YFV17D yellow fever vaccine. The chain recombines TRBV27 with TRBJ2-3; D remains unclear. The CDR3 DNA is TGTGCCAGCAGTCCACCCGCAGGCAGCGATACGCAGTATTTT. Translated, it gives CASSPPAGSDTQYF.